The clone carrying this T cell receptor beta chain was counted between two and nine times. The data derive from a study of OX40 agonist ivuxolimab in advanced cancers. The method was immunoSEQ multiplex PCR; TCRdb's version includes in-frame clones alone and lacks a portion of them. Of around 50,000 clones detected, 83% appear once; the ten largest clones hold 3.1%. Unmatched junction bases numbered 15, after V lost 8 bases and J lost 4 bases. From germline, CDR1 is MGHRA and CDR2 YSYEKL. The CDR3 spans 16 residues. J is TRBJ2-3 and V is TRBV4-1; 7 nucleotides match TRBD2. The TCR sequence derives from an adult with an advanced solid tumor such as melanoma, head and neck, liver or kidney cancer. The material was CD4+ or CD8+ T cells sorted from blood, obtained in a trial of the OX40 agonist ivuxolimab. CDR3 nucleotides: TGCGCCAGCGGGGGAGGGAGCGGGATGATCGCAGATACGCAGTATTTT. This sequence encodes CASGGGSGMIADTQYF.